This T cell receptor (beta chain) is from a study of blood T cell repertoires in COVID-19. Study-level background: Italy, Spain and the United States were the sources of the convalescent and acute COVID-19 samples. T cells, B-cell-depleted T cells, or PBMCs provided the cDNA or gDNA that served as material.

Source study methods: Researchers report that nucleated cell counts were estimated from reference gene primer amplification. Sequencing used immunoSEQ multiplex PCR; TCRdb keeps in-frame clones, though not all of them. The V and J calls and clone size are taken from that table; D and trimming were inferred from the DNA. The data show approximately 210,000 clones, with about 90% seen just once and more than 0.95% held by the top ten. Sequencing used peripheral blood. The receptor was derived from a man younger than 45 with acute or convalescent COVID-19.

The CDR3 protein is CASKRGAEETQYF. Here the CDR3 DNA reads TGTGCCAGCAAACGGGGGGCAGAAGAGACCCAGTACTTC. The chain employs TRBV12-3 or TRBV12-4 and TRBJ2-5, with D tentatively TRBD2 (7 bases). The V and J ends lost 7 bases and 3 bases respectively, with 12 bases between them. The CDR3 spans 13 residues.